This TCR beta chain was found in a study of Ad26.COV2.S vaccination and SARS-CoV-2 variants (dated by TCRdb to the early 2020s). For context, the study as a whole: Vaccine-arm donors came from COV1001, a multicentre, randomized, double-blind, placebo-controlled phase I-IIa trial of Ad26.COV2.S in healthy adults. Dosing of Ad26.COV2.S was intramuscular, at either 5x10^10 or 1x10^11 viral particles, delivered as one shot or as two shots spaced 56 days apart. TCRbeta repertoire sequencing served as the tool for gauging how specific and how broad the SARS-CoV-2-reactive T cell receptors were following Ad26.COV2.S vaccination. A total of around 32 samples were included in the TCR-sequenced set, comprising approximately 20 Ad26.COV2.S vaccine recipients, 5 placebo recipients and 8 SARS-CoV-2 convalescent individuals. Trial participants were randomized into five groups of five: low-dose or high-dose Ad26.COV2.S given once or twice, or placebo on both occasions. Investigators remained blinded to trial group allocation during experiments and outcome assessment. Points the paper makes about the study in general: Ad26.COV2.S recipients had higher spike-specific TCR breadth than placebo recipients (P = 0.0014). The study was not powered for comparison of responses between vaccine doses or regimens. The authors noted that the TCR breadth and depth analyses may have underestimated total T cell responses. After vaccination, substantial breadth of spike-specific CD8+ and CD4+ T cell responses was reported. Non-spike TCR breadth was comparable between vaccine and placebo recipients, consistent with the vaccine containing only spike.

The sample's treatment or condition label, decoded: some 20 received Ad26.COV2.S at low or high dose, single or two shots; about 5 received placebo; per-sample allocation not given. For vaccine and placebo recipients, repertoires were sequenced using samples collected on day 63 after the first injection. Between 29 July and 7 August 2020, Cohort 1b enrolled about two dozen adults aged 18-55 years at one site in Boston, USA. Ad26.COV2.S was a replication-incompetent adenovirus type 26 vector that expressed a prefusion-stabilized SARS-CoV-2 spike protein derived from the original Wuhan strain. CDR1 and CDR2 (GTSNPN, SVGIG) derive from the germline V gene (reference sequence). The CDR3 measures 12 amino acids from cysteine to phenylalanine. Left in the record is the CDR3 DNA by itself, 36 bases read in frame from the first base. V is reduced by 3 bases and J by 15 bases, leaving a spacing of 17 bases between them.

In its sample, this clone was seen once. There is no known antigen for this receptor. Base qualities are not recorded, but no much larger clone differs from it by a single base. The immunoSEQ Assay was used to sequence TCRbeta CDR3 regions. After extraction, genomic DNA underwent amplification by bias-controlled multiplex PCR, followed by high-throughput sequencing. Regarding the original processing steps: To quantify the absolute abundance of every unique TCRbeta CDR3 region, sequences were collapsed and filtered. Usable DNA was measured by amplifying reference genes present in all nucleated cells, and TCRbeta template counts were normalized to that usable DNA to estimate T cell fraction. Repertoire TCRs were annotated as SARS-CoV-2-specific by exact matching of V gene, CDR3 amino acid sequence and J gene to a known reactive TCR set. The reference SARS-CoV-2 TCR set was obtained from MIRA and was filtered for enrichment in COVID-19-positive ImmuneCODE repertoires, whereby public or cross-reactive TCRs were removed. Based on the MIRA antigens, annotated TCRs were further analysed at the level of specific ORF or position within ORF. Breadth was defined as annotated unique rearrangements over total unique productive rearrangements; depth was the summed frequency of those rearrangements. Two-sided Wilcoxon rank-sum tests were used to compare TCR breadth between groups. Not all clones reach the TCRdb copy of this immuneACCESS table, which keeps in-frame sequences only. Checked studies attribute under half of the gap to unresolved V genes and leave the rest unexplained. The V and J calls and the clone size are those of that table, but D and trimming were determined from the DNA. This sample is represented by roughly 700,000 clones; about 90% of them were singletons. Jointly, the top ten make up roughly 1.5% of the sample.

The TCR originated in a person aged 18-60 years who received the Ad26.COV2.S COVID-19 vaccine or a placebo. Source: peripheral blood, taken in a trial of Ad26.COV2.S vaccine versus placebo. This receptor chain uses TRBV30 and TRBJ2-2; tentative D gene TRBD2, with 6 bases matching. At the DNA level, the sequence is TGTGCCTGGAGGGGAGACGGGGGAGCGATGTTTTTT. This translates into CAWRGDGGAMFF.